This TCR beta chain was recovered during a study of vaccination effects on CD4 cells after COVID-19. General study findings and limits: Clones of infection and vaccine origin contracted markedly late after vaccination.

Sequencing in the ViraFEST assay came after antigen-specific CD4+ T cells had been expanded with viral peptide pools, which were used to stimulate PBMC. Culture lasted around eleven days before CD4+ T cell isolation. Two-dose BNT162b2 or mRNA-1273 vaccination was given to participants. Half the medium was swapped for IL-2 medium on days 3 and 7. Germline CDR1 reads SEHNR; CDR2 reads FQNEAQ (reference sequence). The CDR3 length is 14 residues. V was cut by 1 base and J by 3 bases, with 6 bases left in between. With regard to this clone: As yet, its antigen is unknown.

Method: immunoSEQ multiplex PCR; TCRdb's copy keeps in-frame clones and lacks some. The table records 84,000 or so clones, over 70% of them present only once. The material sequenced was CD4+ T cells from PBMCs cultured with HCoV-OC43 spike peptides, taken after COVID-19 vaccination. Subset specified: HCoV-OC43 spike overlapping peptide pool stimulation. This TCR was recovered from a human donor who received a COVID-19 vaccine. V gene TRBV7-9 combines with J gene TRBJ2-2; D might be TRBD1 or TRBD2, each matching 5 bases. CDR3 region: CASSLGGDTGELFF. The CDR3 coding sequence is TGTGCCAGCAGCTTAGGAGGGGACACCGGGGAGCTGTTTTTT.